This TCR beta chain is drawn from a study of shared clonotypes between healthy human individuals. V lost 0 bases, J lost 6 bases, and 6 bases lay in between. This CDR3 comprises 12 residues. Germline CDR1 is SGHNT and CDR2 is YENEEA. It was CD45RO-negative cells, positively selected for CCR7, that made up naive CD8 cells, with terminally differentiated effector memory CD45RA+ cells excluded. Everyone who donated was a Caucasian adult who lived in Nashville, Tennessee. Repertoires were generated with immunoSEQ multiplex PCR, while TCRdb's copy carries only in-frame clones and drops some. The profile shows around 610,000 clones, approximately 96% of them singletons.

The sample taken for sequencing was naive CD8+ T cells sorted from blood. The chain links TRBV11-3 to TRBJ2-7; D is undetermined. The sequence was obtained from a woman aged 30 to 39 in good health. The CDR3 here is CASSLDPSEQYF. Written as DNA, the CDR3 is TGTGCCAGCAGCTTAGATCCGTCCGAGCAGTACTTC.